Below, one T cell receptor (beta chain) is given with its context. Its target is not known. Distinct nucleotide sequences in the sample also encode this CDR3. Trimming stripped 0 bases from V and 2 bases from J, with 4 bases between. The CDR3 is 14 residues long. Germline V gives CDR1 KGHDR, CDR2 SFDVKD. TCRdb keeps only in-frame clones here, not all; method: immunoSEQ multiplex PCR. The data hold about 440,000 clones, with around 90% observed a single time. This specimen comes from a study of Ad26.COV2.S vaccination and SARS-CoV-2 variants. Overall study: Ad26.COV2.S, an intramuscular injection, was given once or twice 56 days apart. General study points: Reported post-vaccination CD8+ and CD4+ T cell responses to spike showed substantial breadth.

Sample treatment: around 19 received Ad26.COV2.S at low or high dose, single or two shots; roughly 5 received placebo; per-sample allocation not given. Samples analyzed were those drawn on day 63 after the first vaccine or placebo injection. The receptor comes from a person between 18 and 65 years old who received the Ad26.COV2.S COVID-19 vaccine or a placebo. The chain links TRBV24-1 to TRBJ2-1; no definite D call. The sequencing used peripheral blood, collected in a trial of Ad26.COV2.S vaccine versus placebo. The CDR3 region has the DNA TGTGCCACCAGTGATTTGGGGACCTACAATGAGCAGTTCTTC. The encoded protein is CATSDLGTYNEQFF.